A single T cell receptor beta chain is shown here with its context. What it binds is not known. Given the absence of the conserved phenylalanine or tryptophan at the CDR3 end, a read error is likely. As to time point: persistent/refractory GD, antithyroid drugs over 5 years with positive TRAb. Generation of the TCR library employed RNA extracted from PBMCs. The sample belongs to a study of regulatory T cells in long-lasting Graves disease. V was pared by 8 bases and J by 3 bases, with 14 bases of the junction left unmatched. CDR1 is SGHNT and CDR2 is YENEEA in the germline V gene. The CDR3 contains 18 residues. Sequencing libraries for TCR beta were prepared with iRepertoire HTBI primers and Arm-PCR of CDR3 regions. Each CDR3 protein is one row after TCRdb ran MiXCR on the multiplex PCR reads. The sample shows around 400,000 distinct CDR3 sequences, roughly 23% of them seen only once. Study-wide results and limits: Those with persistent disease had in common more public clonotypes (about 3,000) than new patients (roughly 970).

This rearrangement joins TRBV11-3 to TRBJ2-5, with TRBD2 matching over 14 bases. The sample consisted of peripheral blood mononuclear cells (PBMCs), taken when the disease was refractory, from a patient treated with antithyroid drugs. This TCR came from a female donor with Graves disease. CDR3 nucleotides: TGTGCCAGCTTCCCCGGGACTAGCGGGAGAGGACGGAAAGAGACCCAGTACCTC. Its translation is CASFPGTSGRGRKETQYL.